This T cell receptor (beta chain) was recorded in a study of OX40 agonist ivuxolimab in advanced cancers. Findings of the study overall: Antigen specificity remained undetermined for the expanded peripheral T cells.

Comments on this clone: Its antigen is currently unknown.

Germline CDR1 MNHEY, CDR2 SVGAGI. J was trimmed by 3 bases and V by 7 bases; bases with no gene match: 11. The CDR3 spans 15 residues. Generated by immunoSEQ multiplex PCR, the TCRdb table keeps only in-frame clones and is missing some. This sample has roughly 18,000 clones; 80% to 90% occur once, and the top ten carry over 50%. The chain combines TRBV6-5 with TRBJ2-7; 8 bases match TRBD2. The sample was CD4+ or CD8+ T cells sorted from blood, taken in a trial of the OX40 agonist ivuxolimab. The sequence was collected from an adult with an advanced solid tumor such as melanoma, head and neck, liver or kidney cancer. CDR3 coding DNA: TGTGCCAGCACGGAGGCGGGAGGTCCCTTCTACGAGCAGTACTTC. This sequence encodes CASTEAGGPFYEQYF.